These T cell receptor beta chains were read from a single sample in a study of blood T cell repertoires in COVID-19. Using immunoSEQ multiplex PCR, the repertoire was profiled, and TCRdb retains in-frame clones only, with some absent. Of some 190,000 clones in the sample, 80% to 90% are singletons; the top ten hold roughly 9.8%. Sequenced sample: peripheral blood. These receptors all come from a human donor with active or convalescent COVID-19. The donor label of this sample is uncertain. Both conserved end residues are part of each CDR3. A clone size is listed for some rows: how often the clone was seen (once, few, many), or a class if it is expanded.

size	V	CDR3
NA	TRBV15	CATSREGGEQYF
NA	TRBV15	CATSRSLGVGTGPQETQYF
once	TRBV7-2	CASRDRDVYGYTF
NA	TRBV4-2	CASSQTSYSSYEQYF
NA	TRBV24-1	CATSDPAGVNTGELFF
few	TRBV5-1	CASSLGLAGEAYNEQFF
few	TRBV7-9	CASGPRMGREAFF
once	TRBV6-5	CASSSTGQGSYEQYF
NA	TRBV5-6	CASSFDRKETQYF
NA	TRBV29-1	CSVVRARDYGYTF
NA	TRBV7-2	CASSQGPLNTEAFF
once	TRBV2	CASRGQGNQPQHF
NA	TRBV11-2	CASSRLAGVYNEQFF
NA	TRBV7-2	CASSRTGFAGELFF
NA	TRBV5-4	CASSLASGRWIF
NA	TRBV7-9	CASSLARLAGVGEQYF